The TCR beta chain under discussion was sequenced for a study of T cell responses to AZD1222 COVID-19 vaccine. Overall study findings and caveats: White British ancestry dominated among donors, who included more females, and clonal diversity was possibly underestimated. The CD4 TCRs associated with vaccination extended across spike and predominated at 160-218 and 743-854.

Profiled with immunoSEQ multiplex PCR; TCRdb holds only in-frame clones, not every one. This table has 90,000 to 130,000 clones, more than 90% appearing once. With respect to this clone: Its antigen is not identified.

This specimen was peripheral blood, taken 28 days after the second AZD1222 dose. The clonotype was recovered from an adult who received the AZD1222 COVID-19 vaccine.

Written as DNA, the CDR3 is TGTGCCATCATGGGCGCCTCCGCGTACGAGCAGTACTTC. It encodes CAIMGASAYEQYF. The chain has TRBV10-3 and TRBJ2-7; D is uncertain. Germline V gives CDR1 ENHRY, CDR2 SYGVKD. The CDR3 covers 13 residues. Between the trimmed V and J ends, which lost 7 bases and 4 bases, there was a span of 14 bases.